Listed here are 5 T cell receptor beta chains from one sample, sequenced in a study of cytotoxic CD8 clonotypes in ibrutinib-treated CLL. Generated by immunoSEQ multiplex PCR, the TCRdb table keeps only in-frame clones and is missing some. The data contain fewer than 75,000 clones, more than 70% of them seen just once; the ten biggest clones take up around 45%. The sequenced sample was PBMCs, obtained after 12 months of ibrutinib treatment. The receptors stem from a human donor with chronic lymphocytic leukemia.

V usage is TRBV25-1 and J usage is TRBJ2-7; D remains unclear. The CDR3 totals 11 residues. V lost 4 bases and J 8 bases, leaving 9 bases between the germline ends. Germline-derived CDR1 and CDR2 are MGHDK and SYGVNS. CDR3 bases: TGTGCCAGCAGTGTAACGTCCCAGCAGTACTTC. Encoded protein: CASSVTSQQYF.

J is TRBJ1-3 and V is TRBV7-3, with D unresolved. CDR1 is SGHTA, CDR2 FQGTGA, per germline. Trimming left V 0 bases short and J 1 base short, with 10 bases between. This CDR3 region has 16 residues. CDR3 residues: CASSLTPDPSGNTIYF. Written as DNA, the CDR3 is TGTGCCAGCAGCTTAACTCCAGATCCGTCTGGAAACACCATATATTTT. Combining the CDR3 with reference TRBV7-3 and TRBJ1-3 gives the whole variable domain GAGVSQTPSNKVTEKGKYVELRCDPISGHTALYWYRQSLGQGPEFLIYFQGTGAADDSGLPNDRFFAVRPEGSVSTLKIQRTERGDSAVYLCASSLTPDPSGNTIYFGEGSWLTVV.

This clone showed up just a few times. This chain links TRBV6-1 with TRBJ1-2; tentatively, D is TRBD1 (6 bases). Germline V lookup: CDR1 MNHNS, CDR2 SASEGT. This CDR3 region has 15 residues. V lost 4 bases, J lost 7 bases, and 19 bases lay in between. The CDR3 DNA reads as TGTGCCAGCAGTGCCAATGGGGGGCTAGGCCTTGGCTACACCTTC. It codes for CASSANGGLGLGYTF.

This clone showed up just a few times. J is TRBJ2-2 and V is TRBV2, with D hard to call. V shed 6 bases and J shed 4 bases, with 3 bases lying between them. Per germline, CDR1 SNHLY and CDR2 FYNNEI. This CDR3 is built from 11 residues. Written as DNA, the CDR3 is TGTGCCAGCAGGACCACCGGGGAGCTGTTTTTT. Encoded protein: CASRTTGELFF.

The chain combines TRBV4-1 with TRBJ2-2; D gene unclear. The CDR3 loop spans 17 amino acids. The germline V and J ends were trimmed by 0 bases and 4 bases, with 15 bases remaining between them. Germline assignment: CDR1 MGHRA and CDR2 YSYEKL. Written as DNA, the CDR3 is TGCGCCAGCAGCCAAGATCGAAAGTCGAACGGCACCGGGGAGCTGTTTTTT. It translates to CASSQDRKSNGTGELFF.